Listed below are T cell receptor beta chains from one sample, sequenced in a study of blood T cell repertoires in COVID-19. The method was immunoSEQ multiplex PCR; TCRdb's version includes in-frame clones alone and lacks a portion of them. The sample lists over 250,000 clones, over 80% seen once, with roughly 6.1% in the top ten. Sequencing was done on a sample of peripheral blood. The receptor set was obtained from a woman aged 50 to 60 with COVID-19, enrolled during active disease. Each CDR3 is given with its conserved first and last residue. A D gene is named only where the DNA matches it firmly. The size field is filled for only some rows; it gives once, few, many or a size class.

V	J	D	size	CDR3	DNA
TRBV7-6	TRBJ2-3	TRBD2	-	CASSLLNGLADTDTQYF	TGTGCCAGCAGCCTCCTTAATGGACTAGCGGACACAGATACGCAGTATTTT
TRBV14	TRBJ2-1	-	-	CASSQVYAGHNEQFF	TGTGCCAGCAGCCAAGTTTACGCGGGGCACAATGAGCAGTTCTTC
TRBV5-4	TRBJ2-7	-	-	CASSDTGQGTHEQYF	TGTGCCAGCAGCGATACAGGGCAGGGGACGCACGAGCAGTACTTC
TRBV5-4	TRBJ1-2	TRBD1	-	CASSQQGDYGYTF	TGTGCCAGCAGCCAACAGGGGGACTATGGCTACACCTTC
TRBV6-5	TRBJ1-1	TRBD1	-	CASSWDRWTEAFF	TGTGCCAGCTCTTGGGACAGGTGGACTGAAGCTTTCTTT
TRBV30	TRBJ2-1	TRBD2	-	CAWSGSGRSFEQFF	TGTGCCTGGAGTGGGAGCGGGAGGAGCTTTGAGCAGTTCTTC
TRBV14	TRBJ1-5	-	-	CASSPSGSNQPQHF	TGTGCCAGCAGCCCTAGTGGAAGCAATCAGCCCCAGCATTTT
TRBV19	TRBJ1-2	TRBD1	-	CASSRAGQGWGYTF	TGTGCCAGTAGTCGGGCGGGACAGGGTTGGGGCTACACCTTC
TRBV5-8	TRBJ1-2	TRBD1	-	CASSQNRQGSGYTF	TGTGCCAGCAGCCAAAACCGACAGGGATCGGGCTACACCTTC
TRBV2	TRBJ1-5	-	-	CASNRDNQPQHF	TGTGCCAGCAACAGAGACAATCAGCCCCAGCATTTT
TRBV19	TRBJ1-5	TRBD1	-	CASRPSDRGYSNQPQHF	TGTGCCAGTAGACCGAGCGACAGGGGCTATAGCAATCAGCCCCAGCATTTT
TRBV29-1	TRBJ1-2	TRBD1	-	CSVTGGGGYGYTF	TGCAGCGTTACTGGAGGGGGCGGCTATGGCTACACCTTC
TRBV4-1	TRBJ1-2	-	once	CASSQEQNYGYTF	TGCGCCAGCAGCCAAGAACAGAACTATGGCTACACCTTC